Listed here are 4 T cell receptor beta chains from one sample, sequenced in a study of cytomegalovirus exposure and HLA in healthy donors. Researchers ran the PCR with 60 Vbeta and 13 Jbeta primers. Sequenced by immunoSEQ multiplex PCR; TCRdb stores in-frame clones only, minus some. Here the sample spans some 66,000 clones, roughly 80% being singletons. Sample: PBMCs. The receptors come from a man in his 60s in good health and CMV-seropositive.

The rearrangement links TRBV10-3 to TRBJ2-1; D is possibly TRBD2 (5 bases). Trimming left V 7 bases short and J 4 bases short, with 11 bases between. CDR3 length equals 13 residues. CDR1 ENHRY and CDR2 SYGVKD come from the germline V gene. CDR3 loop: CAITGSGYNEQFF. The CDR3, as DNA: TGTGCCATCACTGGGAGTGGATACAATGAGCAGTTCTTC.

This chain uses TRBV11-2 with TRBJ1-1; D unresolved. Germline assignment: CDR1 SGHAT and CDR2 FQNNGV. CDR3 length: 15 residues. V gave up 2 bases and J gave up 1 base, with 11 bases separating them. The CDR3 loop reads CASSLNRQTNTEAFF. The CDR3 DNA sequence: TGTGCCAGCAGCTTAAACAGACAAACGAACACTGAAGCTTTCTTT.

The chain is built from TRBV2 and TRBJ2-2; 8 bases match TRBD2. Trimming cost V 2 bases and J 4 bases; bases outside gene matches: 3. This CDR3 comprises 15 residues. CDR1 SNHLY and CDR2 FYNNEI come from the germline V gene. The CDR3 DNA sequence: TGTGCCAGCAGTGAACGGGGGGGGTTCACCGGGGAGCTGTTTTTT. Amino acid sequence: CASSERGGFTGELFF.

CDR3 sequence reads: CASSQVSAGGYEQFF. CDR3 nucleotides: TGCGCCAGCAGCCAAGTTAGCGCGGGAGGGTATGAGCAGTTCTTC. V and J are TRBV4-1 and TRBJ2-1, with 9 bases that match TRBD2. The length of the CDR3 is 15 residues. With 1 base clipped from V and 8 bases from J, the junction kept 6 bases outside the gene matches. Germline V gene sequence: CDR1 MGHRA, CDR2 YSYEKL.